This TCR beta chain was sequenced in a study of T cell responses to AZD1222 COVID-19 vaccine. The overall study: Second doses were pooled across both intervals (about 4 or about 12 weeks). Study conclusions and caveats: Vaccine-associated CD4 TCRs ranged over spike, dominating at 160-218 and 743-854. Close to half of all spike-specific TCRs reportedly target regions of the variants that are unmutated. Donors skewed white British and female; clonal diversity was possibly underestimated.

Here immunoSEQ multiplex PCR was the method, and the copy in TCRdb shows in-frame clones only, minus some. The data show 70,000 or so clones, about nine tenths seen once. Germline V gene sequence: CDR1 MNHEY, CDR2 SVGAGI. V dropped 8 bases and J dropped 6 bases, with 14 bases sitting between them. The CDR3 consists of 13 residues. About this clone itself: Antigen specificity is unknown.

The chain employs TRBV6-5 and TRBJ1-5, with D uncertain. This clonotype was sampled from an adult in good health. This material consisted of peripheral blood, taken on day 0 of AZD1222 vaccination. The chain's CDR3 is CASCGWEGQPQHF. In nucleotides, the CDR3 is TGTGCCAGCTGCGGGTGGGAGGGTCAGCCCCAGCATTTT.